This TCR beta chain appears in the sequencing data of a study of patients and donors after allogeneic stem cell transplantation. TCRdb reprocessed the RT-PCR reads via MiXCR and lists one record per CDR3 protein. This sample has about a million distinct CDR3 sequences, with roughly 17% found just once. V was cut by 1 base and J by 4 bases, with 13 bases left in between. Germline V gene sequence: CDR1 SGHTA, CDR2 FQGNSA. There are 15 residues in the CDR3. The sample consisted of blood, either unsorted or a sorted T cell fraction (not recorded which). The chain couples TRBV7-2 to TRBJ1-1; D is unclear. The receptor was derived from a human donor who was either an allogeneic HSCT recipient or a stem cell or donor lymphocyte infusion donor (not recorded which). It is not recorded whose cells these are; they may come from a transplant donor. The CDR3 sequence: CASSLGWSASTEAFF. The CDR3 nucleotides read TGTGCCAGCAGCTTAGGGTGGTCAGCAAGCACTGAAGCTTTCTTT.